The 18 T cell receptor beta chains below all came from one sample that was sequenced in a study of neurological immune-mediated disorders. Each CDR3 protein gets one entry after TCRdb re-called the 5' RACE reads with MiXCR. The sample holds 25,000 to 35,000 distinct CDR3 sequences, 1.5% seen once. The source material was PBMCs. These receptors were taken from a woman aged 30 to 39 with multiple sclerosis.

This clonotype was recorded at least ten times. This chain joins TRBV2 and TRBJ2-1; D may be TRBD2 (6 bases). The CDR3 covers 14 residues. Germline CDR1 SNHLY, CDR2 FYNNEI. V was cut by 4 bases and J by 8 bases, with 15 bases left in between. The CDR3 nucleotides read TGTGCCAGCAGTGGGACTACCCCCGGCCATGAGCAGTTCTTC. The encoded protein is CASSGTTPGHEQFF.

This clonotype was picked up many times. The chain carries TRBV20-1 and TRBJ2-7; D possibly matches TRBD1 or TRBD2 (5 bases each). CDR1 and CDR2 (germline): DFQATT, SNEGSKA (reference sequence). The CDR3 is made up of 12 amino acids. V gave up 6 bases and J gave up 10 bases, with 19 bases separating them. This CDR3 is CSAPDQGAEQYF. The CDR3 DNA follows: TGCAGTGCCCCGGACCAGGGAGCTGAACAGTACTTC.

This clonotype was detected ten times or more. J is TRBJ2-2 and V is TRBV7-4; D is perhaps TRBD2 (6 bases). This CDR3 has 12 residues. Germline lookup yields CDR1 SGHVT and CDR2 SQSDAQ. Trimming cost V 11 bases and J 0 bases, with 7 bases left between them. CDR3 bases: TGTGCCCCGGGGGCGAACACCGGGGAGCTGTTTTTT. Amino acids: CAPGANTGELFF.

This clonotype was seen at least ten times. The gene calls are TRBV6-5 and TRBJ2-7; D is possibly TRBD2 (5 bases). V lost 5 bases to trimming and J lost 3 bases, with 8 bases between them. Germline-derived CDR1 and CDR2 are MNHEY and SVGAGI. CDR3 length equals 12 residues. In DNA, the CDR3 is TGTGCCAGCAGTCCGGGAATCTACGAGCAGTACTTC. It is translated as CASSPGIYEQYF.

This clonotype was picked up many times. This rearrangement joins TRBV10-3 to TRBJ1-1; D gene unclear. Trimming removed 6 bases at V and 4 bases at J, with 9 bases between. Germline assignment: CDR1 ENHRY and CDR2 SYGVKD. The CDR3 totals 12 residues. The CDR3 region has the DNA TGTGCCATCAGCCTAAAGGGCACTGAAGCTTTCTTT. This codes for CAISLKGTEAFF.

This clonotype is deemed medium-sized (0.01 to 0.1%). The J gene is TRBJ2-3, the V gene TRBV6-4, with 10 bases fitting TRBD2. The junction had 0 bases not matched to a gene; V was cut back by 2 bases and J by 4 bases. Per germline, CDR1 MRHNA and CDR2 SNTAGT. The CDR3 runs 14 residues. The CDR3, as DNA: TGTGCCAGCAGTGACAGCGGGGGGGCAGATACGCAGTATTTT. Translation gives CASSDSGGADTQYF.

In its sample, this clonotype was seen many times. CDR3 region: CASSFSRGQSYEQYF. The CDR3 region has the DNA TGTGCCAGCAGTTTTAGCCGGGGACAAAGCTACGAGCAGTACTTC. The V call is TRBV6-5, the J call TRBJ2-7, with D maybe TRBD1 (6 bases). The CDR3 length is 15 residues. Trimming took 4 bases from V and 3 from J, leaving 16 bases between them. Germline V lookup: CDR1 MNHEY, CDR2 SVGAGI.

This clonotype was seen repeatedly, ten times or more. The chain is built from TRBV20-1 and TRBJ2-3; perhaps TRBD1 as D (5 bases). Germline V gene data show CDR1 as DFQATT and CDR2 as SNEGSKA (reference sequence). V was clipped by 2 bases and J by 0 bases, with 6 bases between them. This CDR3 has 13 amino acids. The CDR3 reads CSARQGSTDTQYF. CDR3 nucleotides: TGCAGTGCTAGACAGGGAAGCACAGATACGCAGTATTTT.

This clonotype was detected ten times or more. This rearrangement joins TRBV12-3 or TRBV12-4 to TRBJ2-7; D is uncertain. The CDR3 contains 14 residues. V was pared by 9 bases and J by 5 bases, with 20 bases between. In nucleotides, the CDR3 is TGTGCCAGTCAACCTTCGTACCGGTTCCACGAGCAGTACTTC. Its protein product is CASQPSYRFHEQYF.

There are a few counts of this clonotype. This rearrangement joins TRBV19 to TRBJ2-1; 9 nucleotides agree with TRBD2. Germline V gives CDR1 LNHDA, CDR2 SQIVND (reference sequence). This CDR3 comprises 15 residues. V lost 2 bases to trimming and J lost 10 bases; unmatched junction nucleotides: 9. The CDR3 nucleotides read TGTGCCAGTAGTATAACGGGCGGGGGGGCGTTGGAGCAGTTCTTC. Encoded protein: CASSITGGGALEQFF.

V and J are TRBV10-3 and TRBJ1-3; 7 bases match TRBD1. The V gene's germline CDR1 is ENHRY and CDR2 SYGVKD. V shed 0 bases, J shed 3 bases, and the junction held 2 bases outside the gene matches. The CDR3 is 15 amino acids. The CDR3 sequence: CAISESDRFGNTIYF. The CDR3 DNA reads TGTGCCATCAGTGAGTCGGACAGGTTTGGAAACACCATATATTTT.

The table lists this clonotype with many counts. The gene calls are TRBV6-5 and TRBJ2-3; TRBD2 agrees at 9 bases. CDR3 size: 16 residues. With 2 bases clipped from V and 0 bases from J, the junction kept 3 bases outside the gene matches. The germline gives CDR1 MNHEY, CDR2 SVGAGI. Here the CDR3 reads CASSYGTSSSTDTQYF. The CDR3 DNA is TGTGCCAGCAGTTACGGGACTAGCTCTAGCACAGATACGCAGTATTTT.

This clonotype was counted at least ten times. The chain uses TRBV7-3 and TRBJ2-3; D possibly matches TRBD1 or TRBD2 (8 bases each). CDR1 SGHTA and CDR2 FQGTGA come from the germline V gene. V lost 5 bases, J lost 2 bases, and 26 bases lay in between. The CDR3 loop spans 19 amino acids. CDR3 coding DNA: TGTGCCAGCAGCGCCCAAATAGCGGGACAGGTTTACCTCACAGATACGCAGTATTTT. This translates into CASSAQIAGQVYLTDTQYF.

This clonotype was detected ten times or more. J is TRBJ2-7 and V is TRBV6-5; 7 bases line up with TRBD1. The germline V gene has CDR1 MNHEY and CDR2 SVGAGI. J lost 2 bases, V lost 6 bases, and 10 bases had no gene match. The CDR3 sequence is 15 residues long. This chain's CDR3 is CASRLGTATTYEQYF. For the CDR3, the DNA is TGTGCCAGCAGGCTCGGGACAGCGACGACCTACGAGCAGTACTTC.

This clonotype appeared many times. The V call is TRBV20-1, the J call TRBJ2-7; D is unclear. The CDR3 loop spans 12 amino acids. Germline V gives CDR1 DFQATT, CDR2 SNEGSKA (reference sequence). Trimming left V 5 bases short and J 3 bases short, with 11 bases between. This chain's CDR3 is CSALGGDYEQYF. The CDR3 DNA sequence: TGCAGTGCTCTTGGTGGGGACTACGAGCAGTACTTC.

This clonotype turned up a few times. A much larger clone is a single base away; this may be a read error. This CDR3 is missing its conserved last phenylalanine or tryptophan, likely due to a read error. The V call is TRBV5-1, the J call TRBJ1-2; D unclear. Looked up from germline, CDR1 is SGHRS and CDR2 is YFSETQ. The CDR3 covers 11 residues. The V end was cut by 7 bases, the J end by 7 bases, with 11 bases between. CDR3 region: CASSDGVGYTV. The CDR3 DNA is TGCGCCAGCTCGGACGGGGTTGGCTACACCGTC.

This clonotype was recorded at least ten times. The chain combines TRBV29-1 with TRBJ2-3, with TRBD2 as a possible D gene (7 bases). V was shortened by 2 bases and J by 5 bases, with 8 bases between the two germline ends. There are 12 residues in the CDR3. CDR1 and CDR2 (germline): SQVTM, ANQGSEA. The chain's CDR3 is CSVERGGDTQYF. In nucleotides, the CDR3 is TGCAGCGTTGAAAGGGGGGGAGATACGCAGTATTTT.

The chain uses TRBV7-7 and TRBJ2-5, with D possibly TRBD2 on 5 matching bases. CDR1 and CDR2 (germline): SSHAT, FNYEAQ (reference sequence). This CDR3 is 14 amino acids long. V lost 0 bases and J 5 bases, leaving 10 bases between the germline ends. The CDR3 here is CASSLAGATETQYF. The CDR3 DNA reads as TGTGCCAGCAGCTTAGCGGGAGCGACGGAGACCCAGTACTTC.